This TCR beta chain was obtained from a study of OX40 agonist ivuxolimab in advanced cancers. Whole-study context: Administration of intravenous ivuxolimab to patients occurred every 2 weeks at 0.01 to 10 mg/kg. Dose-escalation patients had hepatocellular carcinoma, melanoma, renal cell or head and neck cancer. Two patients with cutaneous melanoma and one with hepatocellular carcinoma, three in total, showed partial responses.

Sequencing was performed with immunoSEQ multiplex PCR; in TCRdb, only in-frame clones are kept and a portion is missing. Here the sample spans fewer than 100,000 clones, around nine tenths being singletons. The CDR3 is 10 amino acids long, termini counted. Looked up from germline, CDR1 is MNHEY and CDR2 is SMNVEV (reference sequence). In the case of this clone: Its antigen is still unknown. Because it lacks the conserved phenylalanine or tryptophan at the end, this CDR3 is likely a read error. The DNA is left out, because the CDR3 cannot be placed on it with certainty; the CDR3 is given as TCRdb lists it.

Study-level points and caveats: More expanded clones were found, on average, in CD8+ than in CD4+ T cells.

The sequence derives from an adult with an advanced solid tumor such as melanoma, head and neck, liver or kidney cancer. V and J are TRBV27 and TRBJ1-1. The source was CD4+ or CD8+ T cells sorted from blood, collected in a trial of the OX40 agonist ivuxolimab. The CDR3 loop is CASTSSPGDT.